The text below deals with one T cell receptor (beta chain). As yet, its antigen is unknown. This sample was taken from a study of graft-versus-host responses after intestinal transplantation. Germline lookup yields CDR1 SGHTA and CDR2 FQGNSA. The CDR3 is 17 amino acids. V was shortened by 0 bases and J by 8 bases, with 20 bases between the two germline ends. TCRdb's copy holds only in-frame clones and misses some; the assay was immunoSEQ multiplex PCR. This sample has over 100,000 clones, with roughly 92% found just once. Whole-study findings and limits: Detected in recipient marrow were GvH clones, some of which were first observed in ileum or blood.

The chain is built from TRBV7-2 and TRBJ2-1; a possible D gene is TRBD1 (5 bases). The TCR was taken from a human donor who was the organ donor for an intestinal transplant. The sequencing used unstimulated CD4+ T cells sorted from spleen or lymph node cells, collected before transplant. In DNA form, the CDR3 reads TGTGCCAGCAGCTTAGCTGTCTGGGGCCTCGCCTGGGATGAGCAGTTCTTC. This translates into CASSLAVWGLAWDEQFF.